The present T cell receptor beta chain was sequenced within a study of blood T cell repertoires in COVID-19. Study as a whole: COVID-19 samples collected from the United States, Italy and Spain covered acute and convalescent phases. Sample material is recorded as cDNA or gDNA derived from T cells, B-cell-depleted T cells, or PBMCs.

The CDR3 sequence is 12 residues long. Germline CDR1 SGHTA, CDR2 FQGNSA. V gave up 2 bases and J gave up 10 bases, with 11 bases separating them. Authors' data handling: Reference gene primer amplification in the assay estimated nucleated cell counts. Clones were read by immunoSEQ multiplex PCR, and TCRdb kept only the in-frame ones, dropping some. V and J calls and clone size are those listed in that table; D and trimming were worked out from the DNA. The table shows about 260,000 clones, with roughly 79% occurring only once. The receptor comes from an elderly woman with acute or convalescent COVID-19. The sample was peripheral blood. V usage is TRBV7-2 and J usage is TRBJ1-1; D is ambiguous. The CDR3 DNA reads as TGTGCCAGCAGCTTATCAACAGTAAGAGCTTTCTTT. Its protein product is CASSLSTVRAFF.